This is a list of T cell receptor beta chains from one sample in a study of T cell repertoires in cytomegalovirus infection. No antigen is known for these receptors. TCRdb ran MiXCR on the reads and lists one entry per CDR3 protein. The sample has around 500,000 distinct CDR3 sequences, roughly 46% seen once; the top ten hold about two fifths. Sequencing used cultured PBMCs, obtained from culture after CMV antigen stimulation. These receptors all come from a human donor in good health (CMV status not recorded). Some clones in this sample may be carry-over from other donors' samples. The CDR3 runs from the conserved cysteine through the conserved F or W. Each record gives: V gene, J gene, CDR3 protein.

>TRBV7-9|TRBJ2-7
CASSSNRAPYEQYF
>TRBV7-2|TRBJ1-4
CASSLQPPPTNEKLFF
>TRBV28|TRBJ2-3
CASSFSLGTATDTQYF
>TRBV11-2|TRBJ1-1
CASSELGGRATEAFF
>TRBV7-6|TRBJ2-7
CASSLGNDFYEQYF
>TRBV12-3/TRBV12-4|TRBJ2-7
CASSLDAGYYEQYF
>TRBV6-2/TRBV6-3|TRBJ2-7
CASSYSSGRGLDYEQYF
>TRBV6-6|TRBJ2-5
CASRAKGLARETQYF
>TRBV10-3|TRBJ2-1
CAIRTGTSGSNEQFF
>TRBV18|TRBJ2-3
CASSPFITGEDTQYF
>TRBV5-5|TRBJ2-7
CASSARLERGEQYF
>TRBV7-9|TRBJ2-2
CASSPRTGPSTGELFF
>TRBV2|TRBJ1-5
CASSATGAVNQPQHF
>TRBV2|TRBJ1-2
CASSERQGSLNYGYTF
>TRBV7-8|TRBJ1-4
CASSLVIGGGEKLFF
>TRBV20-1|TRBJ2-5
CSASAPGQETQYF
>TRBV18|TRBJ2-7
CASSPGQALEQYF
>TRBV19|TRBJ2-5
CASSMGLQETQYF
>TRBV6-1|TRBJ2-7
CASSGPESGDYEQYF
>TRBV6-2/TRBV6-3|TRBJ2-7
CASSPRGASGSYEQYF
>TRBV6-5|TRBJ2-7
CASGSLSYEQYF
>TRBV6-2/TRBV6-3|TRBJ1-2
CASAGPGYGYTF
>TRBV20-1|TRBJ2-1
CSARGTSGASSYNEQFF
>TRBV20-1|TRBJ2-7
CSAWTSGGSYEQYF
>TRBV5-1|TRBJ1-5
CASSLGGRANQPQHF
>TRBV15|TRBJ1-5
CATSRDLYGEEVDNQPQHF
>TRBV6-2/TRBV6-3|TRBJ1-1
CASRLRTDEAFF
>TRBV27|TRBJ1-6
CASSRIRGPGNSPLHF
>TRBV7-8|TRBJ2-5
CASSSTSYQETQYF
>TRBV7-9|TRBJ2-5
CASRGDGRETQYF
>TRBV7-9|TRBJ1-5
CASSFGASGQPQHF
>TRBV20-1|TRBJ1-1
CSARPGTTGDTEAFF
>TRBV11-3|TRBJ2-2
CASSLEGAAGELFF
>TRBV7-8|TRBJ2-7
CASSLAGSTSGNYEQYF
>TRBV5-1|TRBJ2-6
CASSPLGRGSRLYSGANVLTF
>TRBV28|TRBJ2-4
CASSPLGTGINIQYF
>TRBV7-2|TRBJ2-7
CASSSYPPPEQYF
>TRBV11-2|TRBJ2-3
CASSSRGLPGGVGTLSTDTQYF
>TRBV7-6|TRBJ2-1
CASSFPRLAGDNEQFF
>TRBV4-2|TRBJ2-3
CASSRDGVAGVYFSTDTQYF
>TRBV7-2|TRBJ2-5
CASSSPGTQYF
>TRBV7-2|TRBJ1-2
CASSLGGGTGYTF
>TRBV15|TRBJ1-5
CATSPDRGLQPQHF
>TRBV6-2/TRBV6-3|TRBJ1-5
CASRTRGDQPQHF
>TRBV7-2|TRBJ1-1
CASSLVGTGGMNTEAFF
>TRBV6-8|TRBJ2-6
CASRSGRASGANVLTF
>TRBV12-5|TRBJ2-7
CASGTYEQYF
>TRBV7-2|TRBJ1-2
CASSLVPRVGYTF
>TRBV19|TRBJ1-1
CASSETGTRGFF
>TRBV12-3/TRBV12-4|TRBJ1-6
CASSLGGTGITPLHF
>TRBV19|TRBJ1-4
CASSRKADEKLFF
>TRBV28|TRBJ2-7
CATRSFGGTAYEQYF
>TRBV5-4|TRBJ2-7
CASSTGLAGALEQYF
>TRBV6-2/TRBV6-3|TRBJ2-3
CASSTRRDTQYF
>TRBV4-2|TRBJ2-7
CASSYEASSGRDQYF